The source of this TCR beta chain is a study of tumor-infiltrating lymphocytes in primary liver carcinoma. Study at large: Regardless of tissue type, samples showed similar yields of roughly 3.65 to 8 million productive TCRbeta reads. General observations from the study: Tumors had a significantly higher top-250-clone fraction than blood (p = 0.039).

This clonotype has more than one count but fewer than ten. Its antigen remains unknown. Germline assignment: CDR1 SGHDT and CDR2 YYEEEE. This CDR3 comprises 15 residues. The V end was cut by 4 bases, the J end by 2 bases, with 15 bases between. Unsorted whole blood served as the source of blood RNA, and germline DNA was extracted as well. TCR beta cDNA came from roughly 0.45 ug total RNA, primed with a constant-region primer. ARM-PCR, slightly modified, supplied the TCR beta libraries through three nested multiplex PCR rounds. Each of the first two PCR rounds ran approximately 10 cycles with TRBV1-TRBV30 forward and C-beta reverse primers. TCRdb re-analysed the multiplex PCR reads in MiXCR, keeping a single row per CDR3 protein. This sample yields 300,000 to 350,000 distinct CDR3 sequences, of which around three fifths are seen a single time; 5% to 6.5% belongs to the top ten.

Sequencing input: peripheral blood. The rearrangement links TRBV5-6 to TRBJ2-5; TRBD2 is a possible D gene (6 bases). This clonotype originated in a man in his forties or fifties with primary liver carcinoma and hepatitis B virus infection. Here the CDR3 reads CASSPVGGLQETQYF. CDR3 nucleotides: TGTGCCAGCAGCCCAGTCGGGGGTTTACAAGAGACCCAGTACTTC.